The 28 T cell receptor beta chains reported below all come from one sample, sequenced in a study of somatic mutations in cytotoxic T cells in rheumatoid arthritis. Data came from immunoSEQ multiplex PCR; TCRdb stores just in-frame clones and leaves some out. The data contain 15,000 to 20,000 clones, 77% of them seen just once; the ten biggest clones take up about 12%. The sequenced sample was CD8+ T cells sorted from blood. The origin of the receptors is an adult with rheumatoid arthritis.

The DNA for the CDR3 is TGTGCCAGCAGCCCGTGGCCGGGCCTAGCTGACAATGAGCAGTTCTTC. Translated, it gives CASSPWPGLADNEQFF. The chain joins TRBV11-2 to TRBJ2-1, with a tentative D call TRBD2 (5 bases). The CDR3 length is 16 residues. CDR1 is SGHAT, CDR2 FQNNGV, per germline. Trimming removed 5 bases from V and 5 bases from J, with 19 bases in between.

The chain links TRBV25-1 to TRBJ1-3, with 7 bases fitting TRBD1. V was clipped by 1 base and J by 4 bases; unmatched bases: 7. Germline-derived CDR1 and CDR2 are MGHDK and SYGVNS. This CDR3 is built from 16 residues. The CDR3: CASSEWGGGNGNTIYF. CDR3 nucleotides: TGTGCCAGCAGTGAATGGGGAGGGGGCAACGGAAACACCATATATTTT.

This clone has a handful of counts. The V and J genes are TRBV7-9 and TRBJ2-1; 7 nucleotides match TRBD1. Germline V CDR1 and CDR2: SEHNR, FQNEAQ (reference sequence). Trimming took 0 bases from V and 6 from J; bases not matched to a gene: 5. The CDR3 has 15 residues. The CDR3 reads CASSLAQGIINEQFF. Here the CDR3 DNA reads TGTGCCAGCAGCTTAGCACAGGGGATAATCAATGAGCAGTTCTTC.

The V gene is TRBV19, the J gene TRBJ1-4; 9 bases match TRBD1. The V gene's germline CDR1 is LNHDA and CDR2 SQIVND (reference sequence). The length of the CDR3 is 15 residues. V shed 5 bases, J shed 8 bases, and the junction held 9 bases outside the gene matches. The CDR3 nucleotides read TGTGCCAGTAGTCCCACAGGGGGCGCTTGGGAAAAACTGTTTTTT. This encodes CASSPTGGAWEKLFF.

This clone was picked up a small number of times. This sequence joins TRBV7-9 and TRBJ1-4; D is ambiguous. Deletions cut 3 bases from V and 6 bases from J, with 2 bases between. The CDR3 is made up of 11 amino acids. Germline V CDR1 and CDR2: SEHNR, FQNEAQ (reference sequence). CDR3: CASSLDEKLFF. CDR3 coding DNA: TGTGCCAGCAGCTTGGATGAAAAACTGTTTTTT.

The CDR3 region is CASSLGGRARGEKLFF. The CDR3 DNA reads as TGTGCCAGCAGTTTAGGTGGCCGGGCCCGGGGTGAAAAACTGTTTTTT. The chain uses TRBV28 and TRBJ1-4; D unresolved. V was shortened by 2 bases and J by 7 bases, with 17 bases between the two germline ends. Germline V CDR1 and CDR2: MDHEN, SYDVKM. The CDR3 extends over 16 amino acids.

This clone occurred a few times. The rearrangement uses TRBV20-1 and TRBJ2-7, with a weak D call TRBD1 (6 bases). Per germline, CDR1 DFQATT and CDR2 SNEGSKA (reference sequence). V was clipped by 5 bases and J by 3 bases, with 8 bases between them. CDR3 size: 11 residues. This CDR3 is CSAATGYEQYF. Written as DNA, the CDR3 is TGCAGTGCTGCGACAGGCTACGAGCAGTACTTC.

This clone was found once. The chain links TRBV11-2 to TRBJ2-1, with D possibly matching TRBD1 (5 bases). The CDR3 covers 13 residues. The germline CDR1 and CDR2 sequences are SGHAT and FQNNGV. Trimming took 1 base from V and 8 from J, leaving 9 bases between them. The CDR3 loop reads CASSLGQTYEQFF. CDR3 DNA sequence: TGTGCCAGCAGCTTAGGACAGACCTATGAGCAGTTCTTC.

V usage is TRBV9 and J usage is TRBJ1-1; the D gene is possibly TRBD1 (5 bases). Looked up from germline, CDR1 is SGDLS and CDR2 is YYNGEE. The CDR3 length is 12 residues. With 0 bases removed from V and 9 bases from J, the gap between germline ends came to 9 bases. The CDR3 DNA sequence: TGTGCCAGCAGCGTAGGAGGGGACCAAGCTTTCTTT. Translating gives CASSVGGDQAFF.

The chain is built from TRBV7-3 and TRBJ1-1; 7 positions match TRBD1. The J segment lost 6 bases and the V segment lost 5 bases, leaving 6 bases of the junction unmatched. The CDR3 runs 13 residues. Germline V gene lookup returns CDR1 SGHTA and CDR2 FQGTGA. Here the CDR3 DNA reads TGTGCCAGCAGCCAACAGGGGTGGGCTGAAGCTTTCTTT. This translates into CASSQQGWAEAFF.

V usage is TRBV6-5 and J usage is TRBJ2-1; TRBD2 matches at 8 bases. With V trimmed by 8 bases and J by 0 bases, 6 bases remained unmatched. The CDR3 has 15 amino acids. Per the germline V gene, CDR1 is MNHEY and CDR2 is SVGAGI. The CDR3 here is CASEERESSYNEQFF. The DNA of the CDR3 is TGTGCCAGCGAAGAGCGGGAGAGCTCCTACAATGAGCAGTTCTTC.

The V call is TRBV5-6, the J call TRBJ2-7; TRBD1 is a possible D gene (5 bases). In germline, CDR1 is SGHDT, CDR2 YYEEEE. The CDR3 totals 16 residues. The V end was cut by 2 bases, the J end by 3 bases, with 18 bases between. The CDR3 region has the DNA TGTGCCAGCAGCTTCGGTACAGGAGACGTAAACTACGAGCAGTACGTC. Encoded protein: CASSFGTGDVNYEQYV.

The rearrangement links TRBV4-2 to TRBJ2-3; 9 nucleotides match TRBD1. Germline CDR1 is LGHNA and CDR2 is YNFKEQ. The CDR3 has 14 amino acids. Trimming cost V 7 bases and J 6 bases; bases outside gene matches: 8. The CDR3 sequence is CASTTDRGLDTQYF. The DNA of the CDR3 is TGTGCCAGCACAACGGACAGGGGTTTGGATACGCAGTATTTT.

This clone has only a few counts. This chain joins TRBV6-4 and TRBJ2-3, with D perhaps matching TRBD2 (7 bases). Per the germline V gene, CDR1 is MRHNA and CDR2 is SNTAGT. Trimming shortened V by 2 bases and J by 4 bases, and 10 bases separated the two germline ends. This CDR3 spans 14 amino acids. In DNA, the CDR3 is TGTGCCAGCAGTGACGGGGGGGCCGCAGATACGCAGTATTTT. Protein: CASSDGGAADTQYF.

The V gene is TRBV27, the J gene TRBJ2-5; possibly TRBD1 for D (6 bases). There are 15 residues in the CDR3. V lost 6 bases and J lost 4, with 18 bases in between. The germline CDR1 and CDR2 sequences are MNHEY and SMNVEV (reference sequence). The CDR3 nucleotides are TGTGCCAGCAGCCGCAACAGGGAATGGGGAGAGACCCAGTACTTC. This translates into CASSRNREWGETQYF.

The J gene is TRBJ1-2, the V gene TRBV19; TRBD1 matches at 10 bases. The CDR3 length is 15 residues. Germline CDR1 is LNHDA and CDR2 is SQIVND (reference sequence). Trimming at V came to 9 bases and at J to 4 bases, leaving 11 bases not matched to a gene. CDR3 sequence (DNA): TGTGCCAGGATAAGACAGGGGGCCCATCTCTATGGCTACACCTTC. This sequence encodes CARIRQGAHLYGYTF.

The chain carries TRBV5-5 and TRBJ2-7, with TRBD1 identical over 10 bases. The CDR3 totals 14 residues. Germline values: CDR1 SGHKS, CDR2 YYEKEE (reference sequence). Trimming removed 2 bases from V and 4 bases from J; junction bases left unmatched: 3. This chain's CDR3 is CASSLGDRGYEQYV. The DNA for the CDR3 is TGTGCCAGCAGCTTAGGGGACAGGGGATACGAGCAGTACGTC.

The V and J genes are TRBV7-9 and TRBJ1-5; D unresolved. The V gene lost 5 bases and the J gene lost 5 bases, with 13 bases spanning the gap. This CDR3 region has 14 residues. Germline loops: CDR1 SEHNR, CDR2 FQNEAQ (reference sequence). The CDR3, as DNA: TGTGCCAGCAGCCCCTTAGAAAGTTATCAGCCCCAGCATTTT. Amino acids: CASSPLESYQPQHF.

CDR3: CAISESSIQGSTEAFF. CDR3 DNA: TGTGCCATCAGTGAGTCGTCGATACAGGGGAGCACTGAAGCTTTCTTT. The V and J genes are TRBV10-3 and TRBJ1-1; TRBD1 aligns across 7 bases. Germline V gene lookup returns CDR1 ENHRY and CDR2 SYGVKD. The V and J ends lost 0 bases and 4 bases, in that order; junction bases with no gene match: 8. This CDR3 has 16 amino acids.

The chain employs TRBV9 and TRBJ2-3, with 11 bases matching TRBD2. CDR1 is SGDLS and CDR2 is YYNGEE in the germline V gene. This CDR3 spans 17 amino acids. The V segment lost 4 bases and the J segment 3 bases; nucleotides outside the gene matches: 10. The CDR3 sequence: CASSSPVVAGGTDTQYF. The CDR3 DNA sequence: TGTGCCAGCAGCTCTCCGGTGGTAGCGGGGGGGACAGATACGCAGTATTTT.

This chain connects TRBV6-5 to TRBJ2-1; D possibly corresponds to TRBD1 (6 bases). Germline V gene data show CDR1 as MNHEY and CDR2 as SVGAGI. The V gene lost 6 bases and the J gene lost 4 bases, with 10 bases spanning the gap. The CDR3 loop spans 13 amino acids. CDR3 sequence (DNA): TGTGCCAGCAGCCTCAGGGGTTACAATGAGCAGTTCTTC. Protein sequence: CASSLRGYNEQFF.

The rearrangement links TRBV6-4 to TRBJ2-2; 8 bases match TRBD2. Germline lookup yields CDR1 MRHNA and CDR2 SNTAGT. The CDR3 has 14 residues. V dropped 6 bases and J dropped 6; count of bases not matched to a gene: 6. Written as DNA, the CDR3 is TGTGCCAGCAGCCCCGCCGGGGGGGCCGGGGAGCTGTTTTTT. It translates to CASSPAGGAGELFF.

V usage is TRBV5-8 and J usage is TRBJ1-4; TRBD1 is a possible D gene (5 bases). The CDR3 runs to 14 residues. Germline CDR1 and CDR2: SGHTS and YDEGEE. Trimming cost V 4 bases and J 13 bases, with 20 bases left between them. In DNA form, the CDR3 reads TGTGCCAGCAGCGTCACCGGGGCGCTCAACGGACTGTTTTTT. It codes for CASSVTGALNGLFF. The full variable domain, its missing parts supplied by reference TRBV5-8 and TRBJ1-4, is EAGVTQSPTHLIKTRGQQATLRCSPISGHTSVYWYQQALGLGLQFLLWYDEGEERNRGNFPPRFSGRQFPNYSSELNVNALELEDSALYLCASSVTGALNGLFFGSGTQLSVL.

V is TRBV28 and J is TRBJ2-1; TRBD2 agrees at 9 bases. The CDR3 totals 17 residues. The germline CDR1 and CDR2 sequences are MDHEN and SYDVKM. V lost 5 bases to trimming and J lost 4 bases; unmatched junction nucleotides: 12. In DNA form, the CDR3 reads TGTGCCAGCAGTACAAAAATAGCGGGGGCCCATTACAATGAGCAGTTCTTC. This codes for CASSTKIAGAHYNEQFF. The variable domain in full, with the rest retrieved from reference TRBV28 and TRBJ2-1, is DVKVTQSSRYLVKRTGEKVFLECVQDMDHENMFWYRQDPGLGLRLIYFSYDVKMKEKGDIPEGYSVSREKKERFSLILESASTNQTSMYLCASSTKIAGAHYNEQFFGPGTRLTVL.

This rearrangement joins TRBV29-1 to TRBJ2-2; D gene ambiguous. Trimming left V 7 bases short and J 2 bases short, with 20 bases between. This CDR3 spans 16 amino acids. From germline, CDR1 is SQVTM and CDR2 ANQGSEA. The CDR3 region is CSAFQPGLLNTGELFF. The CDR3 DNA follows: TGCAGCGCCTTTCAGCCGGGCCTTTTAAACACCGGGGAGCTGTTTTTT.

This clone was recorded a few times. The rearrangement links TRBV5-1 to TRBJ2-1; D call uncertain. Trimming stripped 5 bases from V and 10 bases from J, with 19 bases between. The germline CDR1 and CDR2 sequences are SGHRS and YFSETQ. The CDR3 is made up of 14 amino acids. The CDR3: CASSTEFDLGEQFF. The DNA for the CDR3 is TGCGCCAGCAGTACGGAGTTCGATCTGGGGGAGCAGTTCTTC.

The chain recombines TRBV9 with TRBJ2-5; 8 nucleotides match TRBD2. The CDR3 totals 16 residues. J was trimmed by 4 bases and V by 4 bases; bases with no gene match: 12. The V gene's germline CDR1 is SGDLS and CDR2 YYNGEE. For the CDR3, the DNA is TGTGCCAGCAGCTTGTGGTCCTCGGGGGGGGTAGAGACCCAGTACTTC. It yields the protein CASSLWSSGGVETQYF.

CDR3 region: CASSTFAGGQVTDTQYF. The CDR3 DNA reads TGTGCCAGTAGTACCTTTGCGGGGGGGCAGGTCACAGATACGCAGTATTTT. The chain links TRBV19 to TRBJ2-3; 9 bases map to TRBD2. V gave up 4 bases and J gave up 2 bases; unmatched junction bases: 10. This CDR3 has 17 residues. Per germline, CDR1 LNHDA and CDR2 SQIVND (reference sequence).